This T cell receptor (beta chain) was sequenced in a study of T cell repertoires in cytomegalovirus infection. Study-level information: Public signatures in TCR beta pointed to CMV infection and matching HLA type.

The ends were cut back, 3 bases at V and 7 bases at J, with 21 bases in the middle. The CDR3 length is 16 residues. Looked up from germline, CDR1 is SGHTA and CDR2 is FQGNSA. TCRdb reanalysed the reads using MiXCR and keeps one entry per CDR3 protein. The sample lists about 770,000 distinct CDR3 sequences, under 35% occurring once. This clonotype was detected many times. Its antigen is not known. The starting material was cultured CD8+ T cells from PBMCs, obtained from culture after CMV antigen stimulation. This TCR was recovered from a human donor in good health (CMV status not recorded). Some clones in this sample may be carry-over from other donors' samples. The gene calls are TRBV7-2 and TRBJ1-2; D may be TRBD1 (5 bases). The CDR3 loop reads CASSFRDGPRKGGYTF. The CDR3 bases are TGTGCCAGCAGCTTTCGGGACGGCCCAAGAAAGGGTGGCTACACCTTC.